This TCR beta chain derives from a study of PD-L1 blockade in urothelial cancer. A note on this clone: Antigen specificity is unknown.

V lost 1 base to trimming and J lost 0 bases, with 10 bases between them. The CDR3 sequence is 15 residues long. The germline CDR1 and CDR2 sequences are SGHAT and FQNNGV. Study results and limitations: In blood sampled pretreatment, TCR clonality below the median predicted better survival.

Stated time point: pretreatment peripheral blood. Profiling relied on immunoSEQ multiplex PCR, and the TCRdb table lists in-frame clones only, not all of them. The table shows tens of thousands of clones, with 84% occurring only once. The J gene is TRBJ2-7, the V gene TRBV11-2; a weak D match, TRBD1 (5 bases). This sequence originates from a man aged 60-69 years with urothelial cancer. This specimen consisted of PBMCs, obtained around atezolizumab (anti-PD-L1) treatment. CDR3 residues: CASSLVGGHSYEQYF. Here the CDR3 DNA reads TGTGCCAGCAGCTTAGTTGGCGGACACTCCTACGAGCAGTACTTC.